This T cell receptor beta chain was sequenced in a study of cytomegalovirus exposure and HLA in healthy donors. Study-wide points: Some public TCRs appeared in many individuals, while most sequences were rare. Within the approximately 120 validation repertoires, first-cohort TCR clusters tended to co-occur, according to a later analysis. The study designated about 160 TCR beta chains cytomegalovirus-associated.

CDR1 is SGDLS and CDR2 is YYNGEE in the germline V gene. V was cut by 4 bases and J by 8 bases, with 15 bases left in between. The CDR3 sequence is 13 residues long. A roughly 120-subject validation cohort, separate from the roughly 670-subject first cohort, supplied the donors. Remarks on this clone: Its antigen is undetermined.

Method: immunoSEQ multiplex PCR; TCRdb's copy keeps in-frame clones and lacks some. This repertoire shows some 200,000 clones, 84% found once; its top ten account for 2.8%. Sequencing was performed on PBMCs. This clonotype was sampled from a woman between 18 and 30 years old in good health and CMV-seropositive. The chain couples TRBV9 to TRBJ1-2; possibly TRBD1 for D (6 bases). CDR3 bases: TGTGCCAGCAGCTTGACAGGTACTCAGGGCTACACCTTC. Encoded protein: CASSLTGTQGYTF.